This T cell receptor (beta chain) was retrieved from a study of blood T cell repertoires in COVID-19. Study-level information: The study drew acute and convalescent COVID-19 samples from the United States, Italy and Spain. PBMCs, B-cell-depleted T cells, or T cells were the source of the cDNA or gDNA that made up the material.

Authors' analysis steps: From reference gene primer amplification, estimates of nucleated cell counts were derived. The assay was immunoSEQ multiplex PCR, and TCRdb's table has in-frame clones only and misses some. V and J calls plus clone size are reproduced from that table; the DNA served to infer D and trimming. In the table there are 170,000 or so clones, about 86% of which are singletons. CDR1 and CDR2 from the germline V gene are MGHDK and SYGVNS. Trimming left V 6 bases short and J 5 bases short, with 8 bases between. The CDR3 spans 12 residues. The receptor comes from a man aged 45 to 65 with active or convalescent COVID-19. V usage is TRBV25-1 and J usage is TRBJ2-1; no clear D. The sequencing sample was made of peripheral blood. CDR3 nucleotides: TGTGCCAGCAGACGGTTCAACAATGAGCAGTTCTTC. Its protein is CASRRFNNEQFF.